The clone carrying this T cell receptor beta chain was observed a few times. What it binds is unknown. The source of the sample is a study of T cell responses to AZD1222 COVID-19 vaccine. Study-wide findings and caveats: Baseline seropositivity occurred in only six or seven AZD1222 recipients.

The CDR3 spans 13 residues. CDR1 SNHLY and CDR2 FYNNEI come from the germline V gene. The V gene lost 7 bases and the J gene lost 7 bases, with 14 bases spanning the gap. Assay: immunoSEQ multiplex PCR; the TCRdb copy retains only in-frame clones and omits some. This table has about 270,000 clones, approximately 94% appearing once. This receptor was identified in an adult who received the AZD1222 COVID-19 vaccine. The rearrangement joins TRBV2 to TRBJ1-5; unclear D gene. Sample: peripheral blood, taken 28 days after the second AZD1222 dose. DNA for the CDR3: TGTGCCAGCACCTGGGCTCGGTCACAGCCCCAGCATTTT. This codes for CASTWARSQPQHF.